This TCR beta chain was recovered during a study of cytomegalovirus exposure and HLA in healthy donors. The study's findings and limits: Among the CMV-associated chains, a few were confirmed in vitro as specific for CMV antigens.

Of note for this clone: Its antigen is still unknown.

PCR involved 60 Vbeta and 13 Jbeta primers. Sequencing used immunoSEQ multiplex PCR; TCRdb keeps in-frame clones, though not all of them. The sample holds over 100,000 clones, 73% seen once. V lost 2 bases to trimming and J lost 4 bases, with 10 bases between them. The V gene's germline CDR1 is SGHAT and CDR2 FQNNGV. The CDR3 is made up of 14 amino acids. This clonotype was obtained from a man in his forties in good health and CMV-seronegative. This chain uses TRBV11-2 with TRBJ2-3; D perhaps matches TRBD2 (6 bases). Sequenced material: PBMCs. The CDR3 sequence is CASSLTGVADTQYF. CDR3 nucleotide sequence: TGTGCCAGCAGCTTAACGGGGGTCGCAGATACGCAGTATTTT.